The 17 T cell receptor beta chains below were found in one sample sequenced in a study of cytomegalovirus exposure and HLA in healthy donors. The primer mix had 60 Vbeta and 13 Jbeta primers. Using immunoSEQ multiplex PCR, the repertoire was profiled, and TCRdb retains in-frame clones only, with some absent. The table records 200,000 to 250,000 clones, around 80% of them present only once. What was sequenced was PBMCs. These receptors were obtained from a man aged 45-65 years in good health and CMV-seronegative.

This clone was detected only once. V is TRBV5-1 and J is TRBJ2-2; D is ambiguous. The CDR3 is made up of 15 amino acids. Looked up from germline, CDR1 is SGHRS and CDR2 is YFSETQ. V lost 0 bases, J lost 2 bases, and 8 bases lay in between. CDR3 nucleotides: TGCGCCAGCAGCTTGGGTTTCGTTAACACCGGGGAGCTGTTTTTT. Amino acids: CASSLGFVNTGELFF.

The chain employs TRBV5-1 and TRBJ2-3, with 11 nucleotides matching TRBD2. Trimming cost V 4 bases and J 6 bases; bases outside gene matches: 7. CDR3 length: 15 residues. Germline values: CDR1 SGHRS, CDR2 YFSETQ. CDR3 loop: CASSPPGLAVDTQYF. Written as DNA, the CDR3 is TGCGCCAGCAGCCCTCCGGGACTAGCGGTGGATACGCAGTATTTT. The whole variable domain, remainder taken from reference TRBV5-1 and TRBJ2-3, is KAGVTQTPRYLIKTRGQQVTLSCSPISGHRSVSWYQQTPGQGLQFLFEYFSETQRNKGNFPGRFSGRQFSNSRSEMNVSTLELGDSALYLCASSPPGLAVDTQYFGPGTRLTVL.

V gene TRBV4-1 combines with J gene TRBJ2-1; TRBD2 matches at 8 bases. Trimming cost V 2 bases and J 3 bases; bases outside gene matches: 9. This CDR3 comprises 17 residues. The V gene's germline CDR1 is MGHRA and CDR2 YSYEKL. The CDR3 protein is CASSQRLVSGIYNEQFF. CDR3 nucleotides: TGCGCCAGCAGCCAAAGATTAGTTAGCGGGATCTACAATGAGCAGTTCTTC.

CDR3 protein: CASSPRDTEAFF. CDR3 DNA sequence: TGTGCCAGCTCACCACGAGACACTGAAGCTTTCTTT. The chain employs TRBV18 and TRBJ1-1; D not resolved. The V and J ends lost 1 base and 3 bases respectively, with 3 bases between them. The CDR3 length is 12 residues. Per the germline V gene, CDR1 is KGHSH and CDR2 is LQKENI.

V is TRBV6-5 and J is TRBJ1-1, with a weak D call TRBD1 (5 bases). Trimming cost V 5 bases and J 0 bases, with 10 bases left between them. Germline V lookup: CDR1 MNHEY, CDR2 SVGAGI. The CDR3 is 14 residues long. The CDR3 nucleotides read TGTGCCAGCAGTAGACAGAGCATGAACACTGAAGCTTTCTTT. Translating it yields CASSRQSMNTEAFF.

The V and J genes are TRBV28 and TRBJ2-5; 10 nucleotides line up with TRBD2. V was clipped by 5 bases and J by 2 bases; unmatched bases: 8. Germline-derived CDR1 and CDR2 are MDHEN and SYDVKM. This CDR3 spans 16 amino acids. CDR3 sequence: CASSRSGTSVQETQYF. The CDR3 DNA follows: TGTGCCAGCAGTCGCTCCGGGACTAGCGTTCAAGAGACCCAGTACTTC.

As concerns this clone: The same CDR3 also results from other DNA sequences found in this sample. The rearrangement uses TRBV19 and TRBJ2-7; no definite D call. Germline V gene data show CDR1 as LNHDA and CDR2 as SQIVND (reference sequence). V dropped 4 bases and J dropped 2 bases, with 9 bases sitting between them. The CDR3 runs to 13 residues. The CDR3 DNA reads as TGTGCCAGTAGTAAGGCAGGTCCCTACGAGCAGTACTTC. As protein: CASSKAGPYEQYF.

This chain connects TRBV7-8 to TRBJ2-1, with no clear D. CDR1 and CDR2 from the germline V gene are SGHVS and FQNEAQ. Trimming took 3 bases from V and 0 from J, leaving 18 bases between them. The CDR3 runs to 18 residues. The DNA of the CDR3 is TGTGCCAGCAGCTTTCAGACCCTTCGGCGGCACTCCTACAATGAGCAGTTCTTC. It is translated as CASSFQTLRRHSYNEQFF.

The chain couples TRBV19 to TRBJ2-5; TRBD1 matches at 7 bases. V lost 4 bases to trimming and J lost 2 bases; unmatched junction nucleotides: 4. The CDR3 has 14 residues. Germline V gene sequence: CDR1 LNHDA, CDR2 SQIVND (reference sequence). The CDR3, as DNA: TGTGCCAGTAGTACCCGACAGGGTCAAGAGACCCAGTACTTC. Its protein is CASSTRQGQETQYF.

This clone was seen more than once but under ten times. The chain links TRBV5-5 to TRBJ2-7; D remains unclear. Germline V gives CDR1 SGHKS, CDR2 YYEKEE (reference sequence). The CDR3 extends over 14 amino acids. V was clipped by 4 bases and J by 1 base, with 12 bases between them. The CDR3 region is CASSPRLMSYEQYF. DNA of the CDR3: TGTGCCAGCAGCCCTCGACTGATGTCCTACGAGCAGTACTTC.

This clone was seen just once. The identical CDR3 is also encoded by other nucleotide sequences in the sample. V and J are TRBV5-1 and TRBJ1-1, with unresolved D. The CDR3 totals 15 residues. V was pared by 0 bases and J by 0 bases, with 9 bases between. Per germline, CDR1 SGHRS and CDR2 YFSETQ. The CDR3 nucleotides are TGCGCCAGCAGCTTGGCCGGAGGTCTGAACACTGAAGCTTTCTTT. Translation: CASSLAGGLNTEAFF.

CDR3 in amino acids: CASSVHRDSMNTEAFF. The CDR3 bases are TGTGCCAGCAGCGTACACCGGGACAGCATGAACACTGAAGCTTTCTTT. The rearrangement joins TRBV9 to TRBJ1-1; 7 bases are shared with TRBD1. V lost 1 base, J lost 0 bases, and 6 bases stayed unmatched. Germline-derived CDR1 and CDR2 are SGDLS and YYNGEE. This CDR3 is 16 amino acids long.

This clone has a single count. The rearrangement links TRBV27 to TRBJ2-7; D may be TRBD1 (5 bases). Germline CDR1 and CDR2: MNHEY and SMNVEV (reference sequence). CDR3 length equals 15 residues. Between the trimmed V and J ends, which lost 2 bases and 7 bases, there was a span of 18 bases. For the CDR3, the DNA is TGTGCCAGCAGTTTAAGACAGAGTAACCTCGGTGAGCAGTACTTC. Its translation is CASSLRQSNLGEQYF.

The chain carries TRBV29-1 and TRBJ1-2, with D perhaps matching TRBD1 (5 bases). The germline V and J ends were trimmed by 2 bases and 8 bases, with 12 bases remaining between them. This CDR3 is built from 12 residues. CDR1 and CDR2 (germline): SQVTM, ANQGSEA. In DNA form, the CDR3 reads TGCAGCGTTGAACATACAGGTCTGGGCTACACCTTC. The encoded protein is CSVEHTGLGYTF.

The V gene is TRBV10-3, the J gene TRBJ1-1, with a possible D match to TRBD1 (5 bases). The CDR3 contains 17 residues. Per the germline V gene, CDR1 is ENHRY and CDR2 is SYGVKD. The V end was cut by 4 bases, the J end by 0 bases, with 18 bases between. This CDR3 reads CAISVFGGRGLNTEAFF. DNA of the CDR3: TGTGCCATCAGTGTTTTCGGCGGGAGGGGTCTGAACACTGAAGCTTTCTTT.

This CDR3 is CASSVAYQAPLHF. CDR3 sequence (DNA): TGTGCCAGCAGCGTAGCCTATCAAGCACCCCTCCACTTT. The chain has TRBV9 and TRBJ1-6, with D unclear. Germline values: CDR1 SGDLS, CDR2 YYNGEE. V lost 0 bases and J 11 bases, leaving 9 bases between the germline ends. CDR3 size: 13 residues.

The chain joins TRBV9 to TRBJ1-2, with TRBD1 matching 9 bases. Per germline, CDR1 SGDLS and CDR2 YYNGEE. V gave up 3 bases and J gave up 2 bases; unmatched junction bases: 8. The CDR3 contains 16 residues. CDR3 in DNA: TGTGCCAGCAGCGGGTCCCCCGGACAGGGGAACTATGGCTACACCTTC. As protein: CASSGSPGQGNYGYTF.